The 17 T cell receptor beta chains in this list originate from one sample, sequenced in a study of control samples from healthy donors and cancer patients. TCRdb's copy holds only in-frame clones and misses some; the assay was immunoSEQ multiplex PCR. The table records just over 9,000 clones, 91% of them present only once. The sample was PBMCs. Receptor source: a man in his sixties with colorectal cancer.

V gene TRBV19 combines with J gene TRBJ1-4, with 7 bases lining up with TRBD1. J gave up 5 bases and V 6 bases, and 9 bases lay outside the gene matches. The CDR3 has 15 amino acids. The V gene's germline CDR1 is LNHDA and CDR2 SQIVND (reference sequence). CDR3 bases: TGTGCCAGTAGAGCAGCCGGGACAGCAAATGAAAAACTGTTTTTT. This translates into CASRAAGTANEKLFF.

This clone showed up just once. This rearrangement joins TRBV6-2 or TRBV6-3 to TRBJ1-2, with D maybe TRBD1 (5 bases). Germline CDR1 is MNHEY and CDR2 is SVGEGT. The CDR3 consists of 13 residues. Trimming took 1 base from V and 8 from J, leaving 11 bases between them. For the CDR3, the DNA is TGTGCCAGCAGTTACTTGGCAGGGAGCGGCTACACCTTC. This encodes CASSYLAGSGYTF.

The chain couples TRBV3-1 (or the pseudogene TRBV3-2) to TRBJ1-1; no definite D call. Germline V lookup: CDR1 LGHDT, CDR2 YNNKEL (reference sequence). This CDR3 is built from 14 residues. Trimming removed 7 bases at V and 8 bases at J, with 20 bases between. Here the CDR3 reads CASTPGWNTVEAFF. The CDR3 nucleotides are TGTGCCAGCACGCCAGGTTGGAACACTGTAGAAGCTTTCTTT.

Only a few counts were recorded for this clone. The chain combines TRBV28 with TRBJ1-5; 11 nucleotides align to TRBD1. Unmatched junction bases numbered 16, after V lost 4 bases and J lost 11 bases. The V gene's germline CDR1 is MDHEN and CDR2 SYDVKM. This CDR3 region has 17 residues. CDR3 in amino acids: CASSSPGQGADRGAQHF. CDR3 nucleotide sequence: TGTGCCAGCAGTTCCCCAGGACAGGGGGCGGACAGAGGGGCCCAGCATTTT.

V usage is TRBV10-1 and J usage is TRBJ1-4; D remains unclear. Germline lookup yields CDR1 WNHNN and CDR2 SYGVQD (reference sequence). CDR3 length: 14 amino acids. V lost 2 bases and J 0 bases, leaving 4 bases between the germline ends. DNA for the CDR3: TGCGCCAGCAGTGAGGGGACAACTAATGAAAAACTGTTTTTT. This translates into CASSEGTTNEKLFF.

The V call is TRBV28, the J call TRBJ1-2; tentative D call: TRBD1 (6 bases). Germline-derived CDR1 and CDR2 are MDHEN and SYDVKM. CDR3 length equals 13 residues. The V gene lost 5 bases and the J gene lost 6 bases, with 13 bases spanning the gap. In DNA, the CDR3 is TGTGCCAGCAGTCCCTTTCGGGGGCATGGCTACACCTTC. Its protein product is CASSPFRGHGYTF.

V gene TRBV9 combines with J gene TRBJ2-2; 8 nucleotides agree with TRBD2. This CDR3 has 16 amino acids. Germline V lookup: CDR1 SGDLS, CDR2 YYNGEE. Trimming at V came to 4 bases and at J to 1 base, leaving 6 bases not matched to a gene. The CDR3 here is CASSSRLAMNTGELFF. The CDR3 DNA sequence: TGTGCCAGCAGCTCCCGACTAGCGATGAACACCGGGGAGCTGTTTTTT. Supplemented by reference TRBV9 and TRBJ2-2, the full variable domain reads DSGVTQTPKHLITATGQRVTLRCSPRSGDLSVYWYQQSLDQGLQFLIQYYNGEERAKGNILERFSAQQFPDLHSELNLSSLELGDSALYFCASSSRLAMNTGELFFGEGSRLTVL.

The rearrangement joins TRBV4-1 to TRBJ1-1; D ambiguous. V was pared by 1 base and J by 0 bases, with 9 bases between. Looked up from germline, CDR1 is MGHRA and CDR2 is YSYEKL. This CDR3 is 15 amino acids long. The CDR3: CASSQGYGLNTEAFF. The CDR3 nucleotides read TGCGCCAGCAGCCAAGGGTACGGGTTGAACACTGAAGCTTTCTTT.

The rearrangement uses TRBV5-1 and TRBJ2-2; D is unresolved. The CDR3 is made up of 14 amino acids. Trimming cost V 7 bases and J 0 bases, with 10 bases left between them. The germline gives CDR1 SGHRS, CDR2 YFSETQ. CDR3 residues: CASRPGPNTGELFF. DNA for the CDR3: TGCGCCAGCCGTCCAGGTCCGAACACCGGGGAGCTGTTTTTT. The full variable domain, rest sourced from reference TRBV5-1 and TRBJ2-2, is KAGVTQTPRYLIKTRGQQVTLSCSPISGHRSVSWYQQTPGQGLQFLFEYFSETQRNKGNFPGRFSGRQFSNSRSEMNVSTLELGDSALYLCASRPGPNTGELFFGEGSRLTVL.

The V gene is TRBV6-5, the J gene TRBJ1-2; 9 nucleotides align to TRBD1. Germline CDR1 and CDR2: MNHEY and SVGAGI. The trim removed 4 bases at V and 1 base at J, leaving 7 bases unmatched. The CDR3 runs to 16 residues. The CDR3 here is CASSSTGTGLNYGYTF. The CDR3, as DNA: TGTGCCAGCAGTTCCACCGGGACAGGGCTTAACTATGGCTACACCTTC.

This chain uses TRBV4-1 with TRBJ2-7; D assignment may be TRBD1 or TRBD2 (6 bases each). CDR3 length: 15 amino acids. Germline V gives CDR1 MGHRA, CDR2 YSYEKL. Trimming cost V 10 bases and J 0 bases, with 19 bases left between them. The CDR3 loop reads CAIRRVRGVSYEQYF. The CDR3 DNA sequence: TGCGCCATTAGGAGGGTGAGGGGGGTCTCCTACGAGCAGTACTTC.

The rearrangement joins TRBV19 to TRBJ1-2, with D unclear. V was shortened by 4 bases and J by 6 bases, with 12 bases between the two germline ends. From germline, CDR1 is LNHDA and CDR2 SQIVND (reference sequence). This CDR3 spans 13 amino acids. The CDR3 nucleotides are TGTGCCAGTAGTACAACACCCCCCGATGGCTACACCTTC. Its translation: CASSTTPPDGYTF.

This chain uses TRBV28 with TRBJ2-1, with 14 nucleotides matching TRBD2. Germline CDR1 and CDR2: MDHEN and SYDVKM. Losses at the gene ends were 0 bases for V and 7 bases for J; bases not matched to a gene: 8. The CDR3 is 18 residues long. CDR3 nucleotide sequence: TGTGCCAGCAGTTTATGGCTAGCGGGACTAGCGGGGGAGAATGAGCAGTTCTTC. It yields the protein CASSLWLAGLAGENEQFF.

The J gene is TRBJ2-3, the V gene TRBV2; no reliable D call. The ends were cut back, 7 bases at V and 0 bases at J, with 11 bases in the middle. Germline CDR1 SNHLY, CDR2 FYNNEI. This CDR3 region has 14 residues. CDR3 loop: CASIFGRSTDTQYF. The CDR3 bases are TGTGCCAGCATTTTTGGCAGGAGCACAGATACGCAGTATTTT.

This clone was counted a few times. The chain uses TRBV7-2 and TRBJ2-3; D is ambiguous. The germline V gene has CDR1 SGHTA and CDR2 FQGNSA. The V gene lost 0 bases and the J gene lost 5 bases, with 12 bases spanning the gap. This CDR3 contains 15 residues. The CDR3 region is CASSLALLSRDTQYF. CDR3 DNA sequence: TGTGCCAGCAGCTTAGCGCTGCTTTCGAGAGATACGCAGTATTTT.

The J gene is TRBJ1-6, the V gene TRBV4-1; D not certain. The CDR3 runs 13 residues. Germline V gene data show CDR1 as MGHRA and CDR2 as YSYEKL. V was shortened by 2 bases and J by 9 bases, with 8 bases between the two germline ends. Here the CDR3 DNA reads TGCGCCAGCAGCCAAAATTTGGTTTCACCCCTCCACTTT. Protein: CASSQNLVSPLHF.

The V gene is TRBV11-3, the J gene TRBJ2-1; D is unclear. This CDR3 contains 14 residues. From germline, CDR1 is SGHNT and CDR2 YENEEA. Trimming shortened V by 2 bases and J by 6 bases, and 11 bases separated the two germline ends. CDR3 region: CASSLSLRSNEQFF. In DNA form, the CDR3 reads TGTGCCAGCAGCTTAAGCTTACGCTCCAATGAGCAGTTCTTC.